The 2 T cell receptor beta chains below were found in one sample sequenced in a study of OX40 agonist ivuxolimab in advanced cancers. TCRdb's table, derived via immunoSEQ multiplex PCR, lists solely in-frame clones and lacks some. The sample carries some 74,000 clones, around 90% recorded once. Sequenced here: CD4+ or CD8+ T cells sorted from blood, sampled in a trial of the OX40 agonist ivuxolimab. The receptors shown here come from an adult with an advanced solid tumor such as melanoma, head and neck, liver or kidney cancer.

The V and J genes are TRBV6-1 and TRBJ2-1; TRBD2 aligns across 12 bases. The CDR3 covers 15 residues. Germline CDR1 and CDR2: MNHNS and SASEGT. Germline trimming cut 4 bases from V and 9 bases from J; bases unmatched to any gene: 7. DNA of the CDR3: TGTGCCAGCAGTGTCCTAGCGGGGGGGCGTAGTGAGCAGTTCTTC. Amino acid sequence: CASSVLAGGRSEQFF.

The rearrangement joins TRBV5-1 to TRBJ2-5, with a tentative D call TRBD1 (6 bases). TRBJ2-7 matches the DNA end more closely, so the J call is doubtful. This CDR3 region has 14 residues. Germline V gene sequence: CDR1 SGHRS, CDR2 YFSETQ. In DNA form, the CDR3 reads TGCGCCAGCAGCAAACGGACAGAACCCTACGAGCAGTACTTC. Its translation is CASSKRTEPYEQYF.